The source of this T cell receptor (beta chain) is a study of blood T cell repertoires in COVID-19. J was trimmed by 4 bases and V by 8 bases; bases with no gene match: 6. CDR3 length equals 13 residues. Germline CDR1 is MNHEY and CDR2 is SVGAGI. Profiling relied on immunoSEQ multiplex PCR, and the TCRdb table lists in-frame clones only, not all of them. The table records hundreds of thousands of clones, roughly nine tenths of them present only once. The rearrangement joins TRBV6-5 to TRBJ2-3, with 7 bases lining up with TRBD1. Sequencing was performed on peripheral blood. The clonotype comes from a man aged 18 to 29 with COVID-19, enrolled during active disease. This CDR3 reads CASSRGRPDTQYF. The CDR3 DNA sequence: TGTGCCAGCTCAAGGGGGCGGCCAGATACGCAGTATTTT.